This T cell receptor beta chain was captured by sequencing in a study of tumor-infiltrating lymphocytes in localized non-small cell lung cancer. In the study overall: Tumor tissue and non-adjacent uninvolved lung came from each patient.

About this clone itself: Its antigen is still unknown.

Whole-study results and caveats: Different pieces of the same tissue were used for each assay. Not all patients were TCR sequenced, owing to tissue quantity. T-cell fraction did not differ between immunotypes IM1 and IM2.

CDR3 length equals 13 residues. The germline V gene encodes CDR1 LNHDA and CDR2 SQIVND (reference sequence). The V gene lost 5 bases and the J gene lost 2 bases, with 10 bases spanning the gap. TCRdb's copy holds only in-frame clones and misses some; the assay was immunoSEQ multiplex PCR. The data contain 10,000 to 13,000 clones, nearly 65% of them singletons. The sequence was obtained from a human donor with non-small cell lung cancer. The rearrangement links TRBV19 to TRBJ2-7, with D possibly TRBD2 on 6 matching bases. Material: lung tumor tissue. The CDR3, as DNA: TGTGCCAGTAGTGGGACGGGGGCCTACGAGCAGTACTTC. Its translation: CASSGTGAYEQYF.